Below are 15 T cell receptor beta chains sequenced from a single sample in a study of long-term antiretroviral therapy in people with HIV. The authors ran the immunoSEQ assay, v3.0, at survey level. The repertoire was sequenced with immunoSEQ multiplex PCR; TCRdb's copy has only in-frame clones and lacks some. The sample consists of over 10,000 clones, about 73% of them appearing once. Specimen: unsorted PBMCs, collected almost 3.2 years before starting antiretroviral therapy. The receptors stem from a man aged 35 to 55 with HIV.

This clone turned up a few times. The rearrangement uses TRBV18 and TRBJ2-5; D is unclear. V was clipped by 0 bases and J by 1 base, with 6 bases between them. This CDR3 has 14 residues. CDR1 KGHSH and CDR2 LQKENI come from the germline V gene. The CDR3 sequence is CASSPPNGQETQYF. DNA for the CDR3: TGTGCCAGCTCACCACCTAACGGCCAAGAGACCCAGTACTTC.

V is TRBV28 and J is TRBJ1-5, with 8 bases identical to TRBD1. Per germline, CDR1 MDHEN and CDR2 SYDVKM. CDR3 size: 14 residues. After removal of 2 bases from V and 6 bases from J, the junction contained 3 bases not matched to a gene. The CDR3 reads CASSLGQGGQPQHF. The DNA for the CDR3 is TGTGCCAGCAGTTTAGGACAGGGAGGTCAGCCCCAGCATTTT.

This clone is a singleton in its sample. The chain is built from TRBV19 and TRBJ1-4, with 7 bases identical to TRBD1. From germline, CDR1 is LNHDA and CDR2 SQIVND (reference sequence). CDR3 length equals 14 residues. With V trimmed by 7 bases and J by 7 bases, 9 bases remained unmatched. The CDR3 spells CASKPQGEREKLFF. DNA for the CDR3: TGTGCCAGTAAACCTCAGGGGGAACGTGAAAAACTGTTTTTT.

This chain joins TRBV10-3 and TRBJ2-7, with 9 bases lining up with TRBD1. Germline CDR1 reads ENHRY; CDR2 reads SYGVKD. Trimming took 6 bases from V and 3 from J; bases not matched to a gene: 6. The CDR3 has 14 amino acids. CDR3 sequence (DNA): TGTGCCATCAGCCCGGGGACAGGGAGCTACGAGCAGTACTTC. It encodes CAISPGTGSYEQYF.

The J gene is TRBJ2-7, the V gene TRBV5-4; TRBD2 agrees at 9 bases. Germline CDR1 reads SGHNT; CDR2 reads YYREEE (reference sequence). Trimming took 2 bases from V and 7 from J; bases not matched to a gene: 7. The CDR3 is made up of 14 amino acids. CDR3 sequence: CASSLFSGSREQYF. As DNA, the CDR3 is TGTGCCAGCAGCTTATTTAGCGGGAGCCGGGAGCAGTACTTC. The variable domain in full, completed from reference TRBV5-4 and TRBJ2-7, reads ETGVTQSPTHLIKTRGQQVTLRCSSQSGHNTVSWYQQALGQGPQFIFQYYREEENGRGNFPPRFSGLQFPNYSSELNVNALELDDSALYLCASSLFSGSREQYFGPGTRLTVT.

The genes are TRBV27 and TRBJ2-5; TRBD1 or TRBD2 may be the D gene (5 bases each). Germline loops: CDR1 MNHEY, CDR2 SMNVEV (reference sequence). The CDR3 totals 14 residues. Trimming cost V 6 bases and J 5 bases, with 16 bases left between them. The CDR3 here is CASRALRGEETQYF. In nucleotides, the CDR3 is TGTGCCAGCAGGGCTCTAAGGGGAGAGGAGACCCAGTACTTC.

The rearrangement links TRBV5-6 to TRBJ2-7, with D possibly being TRBD1 (5 bases). Germline V gene lookup returns CDR1 SGHDT and CDR2 YYEEEE. The CDR3 has 14 residues. The ends were cut back, 2 bases at V and 0 bases at J, with 9 bases in the middle. CDR3 sequence reads: CASSFGHPSYEQYF. In DNA form, the CDR3 reads TGTGCCAGCAGCTTCGGACATCCCTCCTACGAGCAGTACTTC.

This clone turned up a few times. The chain carries TRBV14 and TRBJ2-1, with unresolved D. The V gene lost 4 bases and the J gene lost 5 bases, with 3 bases spanning the gap. This CDR3 comprises 11 residues. Germline CDR1 reads SGHDN; CDR2 reads FVKESK. For the CDR3, the DNA is TGTGCCAGCAGCCCGGACAATGAGCAGTTCTTC. Protein sequence: CASSPDNEQFF.

Only one count was recorded for this clone. The V gene is TRBV9, the J gene TRBJ2-2; D is uncertain. Germline assignment: CDR1 SGDLS and CDR2 YYNGEE. CDR3 length equals 15 residues. Deletions cut 0 bases from V and 6 bases from J, with 12 bases between. The CDR3 DNA is TGTGCCAGCAGCGTAGCCGATGCTGATGCCGGGGAGCTGTTTTTT. Translated: CASSVADADAGELFF.

This clone was observed a single time. The J gene is TRBJ1-1, the V gene TRBV4-2, with D hard to call. Deletions cut 1 base from V and 1 base from J, with 13 bases between. There are 16 residues in the CDR3. The V gene's germline CDR1 is LGHNA and CDR2 YNFKEQ. CDR3 in amino acids: CASSQVGNGKNTEAFF. The CDR3 DNA is TGTGCCAGCAGCCAAGTAGGAAACGGCAAGAACACTGAAGCTTTCTTT.

This chain connects TRBV7-8 to TRBJ1-4, with 8 positions matching TRBD1. CDR1 and CDR2 from the germline V gene are SGHVS and FQNEAQ. With 1 base clipped from V and 0 bases from J, the junction kept 13 bases outside the gene matches. The CDR3 covers 20 residues. The CDR3 sequence: CASSLGGERTGLPTNEKLFF. The DNA for the CDR3 is TGTGCCAGCAGCTTAGGTGGCGAACGGACAGGGCTACCAACTAATGAAAAACTGTTTTTT.

This clone showed up just a few times. V gene TRBV6-1 combines with J gene TRBJ2-7; D assignment may be TRBD1 or TRBD2 (5 bases each). This CDR3 contains 12 residues. Trimming removed 6 bases from V and 1 base from J, with 7 bases in between. Germline assignment: CDR1 MNHNS and CDR2 SASEGT. The CDR3: CASREGSYEQYF. The CDR3 DNA follows: TGTGCCAGCAGAGAGGGGTCCTACGAGCAGTACTTC.

In this sample, this clone is medium-sized. The gene calls are TRBV7-9 and TRBJ1-2; 8 nucleotides line up with TRBD1. The CDR3 is 12 amino acids. V dropped 5 bases and J dropped 7; count of bases not matched to a gene: 3. Per germline, CDR1 SEHNR and CDR2 FQNEAQ (reference sequence). CDR3 sequence: CASSGQGFGYTF. CDR3 sequence (DNA): TGTGCCAGCAGCGGACAGGGTTTTGGCTACACCTTC.

The V call is TRBV15, the J call TRBJ2-7; D gene uncertain. Germline V gives CDR1 LNHNV, CDR2 YYDKDF (reference sequence). The CDR3 runs to 13 residues. V lost 6 bases, J lost 0 bases, and 9 bases lay in between. The CDR3 region has the DNA TGTGCCACCAGGGCGGTGAGCTCCTACGAGCAGTACTTC. This gives the protein CATRAVSSYEQYF.

V gene TRBV2 combines with J gene TRBJ2-5; the D is unclear. The V gene lost 6 bases and the J gene lost 2 bases, with 7 bases spanning the gap. This CDR3 comprises 12 residues. From germline, CDR1 is SNHLY and CDR2 FYNNEI. This CDR3 is CASRPPQETQYF. The CDR3 DNA reads as TGTGCCAGCAGGCCGCCGCAAGAGACCCAGTACTTC.